These 6 T cell receptor beta chains share one sample of origin, sequenced in a study of cytomegalovirus exposure and HLA in healthy donors. Primers: 60 Vbeta forward and 13 Jbeta reverse. The table came from immunoSEQ multiplex PCR; TCRdb's copy has only in-frame clones and leaves some out. The sample gives roughly 100,000 clones, roughly three quarters of which show up once; about 2% is in the top ten. The material sequenced was PBMCs. These receptor sequences come from a man aged 35 to 55 in good health and CMV-seronegative.

V gene TRBV28 combines with J gene TRBJ2-7, with TRBD1 identical over 8 bases. With 5 bases clipped from V and 3 bases from J, the junction kept 9 bases outside the gene matches. The CDR3 totals 15 residues. Germline CDR1 and CDR2: MDHEN and SYDVKM. CDR3 nucleotides: TGTGCCAGCAGTACGCCCGGGACAGGCCTCTACGAGCAGTACTTC. As protein: CASSTPGTGLYEQYF. The whole variable domain, filled in from reference TRBV28 and TRBJ2-7, reads DVKVTQSSRYLVKRTGEKVFLECVQDMDHENMFWYRQDPGLGLRLIYFSYDVKMKEKGDIPEGYSVSREKKERFSLILESASTNQTSMYLCASSTPGTGLYEQYFGPGTRLTVT.

CDR3 nucleotides: TGTGCCAGCAGCTTAGGCCCCAGCGGGGCTAGCACAGATACGCAGTATTTT. Encoded protein: CASSLGPSGASTDTQYF. The genes are TRBV7-7 and TRBJ2-3; 7 nucleotides line up with TRBD2. In germline, CDR1 is SSHAT, CDR2 FNYEAQ (reference sequence). CDR3 size: 17 residues. The V gene end was trimmed by 1 base and the J gene end by 0 bases; junction bases not matched to a gene: 7. Complete variable domain (other parts from reference TRBV7-7 and TRBJ2-3): GAGVSQSPRYKVTKRGQDVTLRCDPISSHATLYWYQQALGQGPEFLTYFNYEAQPDKSGLPSDRFSAERPEGSISTLTIQRTEQRDSAMYRCASSLGPSGASTDTQYFGPGTRLTVL.

This chain joins TRBV11-2 and TRBJ1-3; D not resolved. Germline V CDR1 and CDR2: SGHAT, FQNNGV. V lost 0 bases and J 3 bases, leaving 3 bases between the germline ends. The CDR3 is 13 residues long. CDR3 sequence (DNA): TGTGCCAGCAGCTTAGATCGTGGAAACACCATATATTTT. This translates into CASSLDRGNTIYF.

The J gene is TRBJ2-7, the V gene TRBV4-3, with 8 positions matching TRBD2. CDR1 LGHNA and CDR2 YSLEER come from the germline V gene. The CDR3 is 18 residues long. Trimming cost V 1 base and J 0 bases; bases outside gene matches: 11. The CDR3 bases are TGCGCCAGCAGCCAAGCCAGGTTAGCGGGGCAAAACTCCTACGAGCAGTACTTC. Its protein product is CASSQARLAGQNSYEQYF.

The V gene is TRBV30, the J gene TRBJ1-2; a weak D match, TRBD1 (5 bases). The CDR3 has 12 residues. V was trimmed by 4 bases and J by 7 bases, leaving 13 bases between them. Germline assignment: CDR1 GTSNPN and CDR2 SVGIG (reference sequence). CDR3 in amino acids: CAWNGGRGGYTF. CDR3 nucleotides: TGTGCCTGGAATGGCGGGAGGGGTGGCTACACCTTC.

Of note for this clone: Other DNA sequences in the same sample also yield this CDR3. The chain employs TRBV19 and TRBJ2-5, with TRBD2 matching over 11 bases. There are 16 residues in the CDR3. V trimming: 5 bases; J trimming: 3 bases; junction bases outside the gene matches: 8. Germline V gene sequence: CDR1 LNHDA, CDR2 SQIVND (reference sequence). The CDR3 DNA is TGTGCCAGTAGTCCTCATAGCGGGAGGGCCGAAGAGACCCAGTACTTC. Its protein is CASSPHSGRAEETQYF.